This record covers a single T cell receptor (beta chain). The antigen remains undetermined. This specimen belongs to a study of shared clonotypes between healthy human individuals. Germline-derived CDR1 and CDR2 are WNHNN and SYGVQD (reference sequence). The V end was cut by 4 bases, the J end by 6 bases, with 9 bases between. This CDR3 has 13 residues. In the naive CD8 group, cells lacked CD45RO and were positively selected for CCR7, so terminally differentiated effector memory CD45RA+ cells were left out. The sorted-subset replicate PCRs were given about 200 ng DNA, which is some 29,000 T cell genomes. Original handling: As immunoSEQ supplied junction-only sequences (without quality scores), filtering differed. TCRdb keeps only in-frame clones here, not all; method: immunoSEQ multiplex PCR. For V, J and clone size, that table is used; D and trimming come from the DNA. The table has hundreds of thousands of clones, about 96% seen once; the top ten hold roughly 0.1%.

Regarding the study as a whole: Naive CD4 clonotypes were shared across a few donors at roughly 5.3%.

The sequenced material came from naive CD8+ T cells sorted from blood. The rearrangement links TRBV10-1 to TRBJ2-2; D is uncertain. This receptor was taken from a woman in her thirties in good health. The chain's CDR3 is CASSVGLPGELFF. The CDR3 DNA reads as TGCGCCAGCAGTGTCGGATTACCCGGGGAGCTGTTTTTT.